This T cell receptor (beta chain) was sequenced during a study of cytomegalovirus exposure and HLA in healthy donors. Broader study findings: Earlier results showed most TCR beta V segments being productive about 90% or about 30% of the time.

Looked up from germline, CDR1 is SGHNT and CDR2 is YYREEE (reference sequence). This CDR3 region has 14 residues. V was shortened by 3 bases and J by 0 bases, with 9 bases between the two germline ends. A multiplex PCR was run with 60 Vbeta primers and 13 Jbeta primers. Libraries were prepared by immunoSEQ multiplex PCR; TCRdb keeps only in-frame clonotypes and omits some of them. Counted here are around 150,000 clones, 70% to 90% occurring once; the ten biggest clones make up 7.5% to 10%. On this clone itself: The antigen is undetermined.

The receptor comes from a man younger than 30 in good health and CMV-seropositive. Sequences were obtained from PBMCs. The chain is built from TRBV5-4 and TRBJ1-1; D unresolved. CDR3 sequence: CASSSFFMNTEAFF. CDR3 DNA sequence: TGTGCCAGCAGCTCTTTTTTTATGAACACTGAAGCTTTCTTT.